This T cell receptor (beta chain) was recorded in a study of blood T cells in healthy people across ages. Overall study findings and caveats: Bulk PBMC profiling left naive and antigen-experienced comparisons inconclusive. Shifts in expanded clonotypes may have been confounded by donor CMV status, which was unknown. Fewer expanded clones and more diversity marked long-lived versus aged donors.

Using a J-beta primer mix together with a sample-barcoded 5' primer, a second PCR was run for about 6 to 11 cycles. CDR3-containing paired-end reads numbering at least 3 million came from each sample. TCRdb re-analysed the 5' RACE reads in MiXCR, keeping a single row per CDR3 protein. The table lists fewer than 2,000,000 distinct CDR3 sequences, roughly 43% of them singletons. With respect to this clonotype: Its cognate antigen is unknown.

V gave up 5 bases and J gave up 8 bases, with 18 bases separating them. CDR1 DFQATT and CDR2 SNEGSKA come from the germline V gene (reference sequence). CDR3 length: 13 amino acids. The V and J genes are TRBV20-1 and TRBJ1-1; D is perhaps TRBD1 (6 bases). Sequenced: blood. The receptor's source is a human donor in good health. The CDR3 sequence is CSAPGQFVPEAFF. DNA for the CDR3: TGCAGTGCTCCCGGACAGTTCGTTCCGGAAGCTTTCTTT.